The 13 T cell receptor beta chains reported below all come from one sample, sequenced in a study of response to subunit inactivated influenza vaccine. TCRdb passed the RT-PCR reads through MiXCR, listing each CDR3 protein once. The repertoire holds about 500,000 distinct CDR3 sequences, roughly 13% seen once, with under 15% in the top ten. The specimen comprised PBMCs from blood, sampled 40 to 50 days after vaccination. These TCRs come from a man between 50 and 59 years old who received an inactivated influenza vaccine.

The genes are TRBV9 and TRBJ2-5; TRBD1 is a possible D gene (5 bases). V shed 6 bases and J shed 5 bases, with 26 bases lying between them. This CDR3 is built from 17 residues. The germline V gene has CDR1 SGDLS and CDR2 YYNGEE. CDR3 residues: CASINIQQERTGETQYF. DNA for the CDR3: TGTGCCAGCATCAATATCCAACAGGAGCGCACCGGGGAGACCCAGTACTTC.

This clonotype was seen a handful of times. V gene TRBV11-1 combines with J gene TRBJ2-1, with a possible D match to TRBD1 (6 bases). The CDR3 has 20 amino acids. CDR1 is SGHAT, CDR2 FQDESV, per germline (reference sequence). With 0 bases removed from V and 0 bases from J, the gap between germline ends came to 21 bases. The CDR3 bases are TGTGCCAGCAGCTTAGCGTTGGGGGCGAGGGGGACCCGCTCCTACAATGAGCAGTTCTTC. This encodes CASSLALGARGTRSYNEQFF.

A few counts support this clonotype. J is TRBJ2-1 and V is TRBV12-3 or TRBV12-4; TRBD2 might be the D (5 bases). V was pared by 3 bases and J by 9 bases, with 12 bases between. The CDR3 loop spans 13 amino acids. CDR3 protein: CASSFSAVVEQFF. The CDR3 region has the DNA TGTGCCAGCAGTTTTAGCGCGGTAGTTGAGCAGTTCTTC.

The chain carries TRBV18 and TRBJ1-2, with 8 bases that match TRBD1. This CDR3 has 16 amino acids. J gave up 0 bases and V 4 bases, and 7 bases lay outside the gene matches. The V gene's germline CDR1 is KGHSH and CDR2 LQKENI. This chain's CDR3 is CASSQLRQGTNYGYTF. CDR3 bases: TGTGCCAGCTCACAACTACGACAGGGGACTAACTATGGCTACACCTTC. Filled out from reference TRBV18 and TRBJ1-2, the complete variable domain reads NAGVMQNPRHLVRRRGQEARLRCSPMKGHSHVYWYRQLPEEGLKFMVYLQKENIIDESGMPKERFSAEFPKEGPSILRIQQVVRGDSAAYFCASSQLRQGTNYGYTFGSGTRLTVV.

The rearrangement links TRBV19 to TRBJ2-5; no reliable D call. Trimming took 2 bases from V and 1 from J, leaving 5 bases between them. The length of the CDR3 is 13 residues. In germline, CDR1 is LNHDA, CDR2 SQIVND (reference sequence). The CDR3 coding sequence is TGTGCCAGTAGTATACGTTTCCAAGAGACCCAGTACTTC. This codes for CASSIRFQETQYF.

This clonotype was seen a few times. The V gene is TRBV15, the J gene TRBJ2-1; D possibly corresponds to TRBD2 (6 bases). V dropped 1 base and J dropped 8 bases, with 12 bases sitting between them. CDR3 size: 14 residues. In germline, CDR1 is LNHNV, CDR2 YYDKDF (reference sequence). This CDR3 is CATSRGDRRDEQFF. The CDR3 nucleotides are TGTGCCACCAGCAGAGGGGATCGGAGGGATGAGCAGTTCTTC.

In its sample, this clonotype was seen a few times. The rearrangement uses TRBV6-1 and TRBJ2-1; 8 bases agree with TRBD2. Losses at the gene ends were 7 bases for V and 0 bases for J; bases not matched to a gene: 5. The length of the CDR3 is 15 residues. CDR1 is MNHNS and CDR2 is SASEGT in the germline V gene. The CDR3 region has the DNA TGTGCCAGCAACACCGGGACTAGCTCCTACAATGAGCAGTTCTTC. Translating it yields CASNTGTSSYNEQFF.

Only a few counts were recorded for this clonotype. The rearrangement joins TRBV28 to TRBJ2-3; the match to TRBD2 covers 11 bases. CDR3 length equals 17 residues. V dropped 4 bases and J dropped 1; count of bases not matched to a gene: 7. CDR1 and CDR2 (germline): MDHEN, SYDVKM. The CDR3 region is CASSSTSGSTGTDTQYF. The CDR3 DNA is TGTGCCAGCAGTTCCACTAGCGGGAGTACGGGCACAGATACGCAGTATTTT.

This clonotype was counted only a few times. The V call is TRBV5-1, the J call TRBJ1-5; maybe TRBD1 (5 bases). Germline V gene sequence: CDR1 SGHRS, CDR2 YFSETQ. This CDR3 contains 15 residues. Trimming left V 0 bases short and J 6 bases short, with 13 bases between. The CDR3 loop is CASSLDTGNSQPQHF. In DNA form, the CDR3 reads TGCGCCAGCAGCTTGGACACAGGAAATAGTCAGCCCCAGCATTTT.

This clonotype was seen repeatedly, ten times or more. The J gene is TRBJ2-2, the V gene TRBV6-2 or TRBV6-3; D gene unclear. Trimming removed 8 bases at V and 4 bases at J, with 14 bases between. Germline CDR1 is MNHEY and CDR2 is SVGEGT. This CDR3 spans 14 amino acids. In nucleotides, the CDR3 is TGTGCCAGCGCAGCAATTAAGGCCACCGGGGAGCTGTTTTTT. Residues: CASAAIKATGELFF.

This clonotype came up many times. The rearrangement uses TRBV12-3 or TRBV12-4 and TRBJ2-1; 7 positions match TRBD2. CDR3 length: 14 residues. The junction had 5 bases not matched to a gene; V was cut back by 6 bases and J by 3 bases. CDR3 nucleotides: TGTGCCAGCAGAGTAGCGGGCAGCTACAATGAGCAGTTCTTC. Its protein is CASRVAGSYNEQFF.

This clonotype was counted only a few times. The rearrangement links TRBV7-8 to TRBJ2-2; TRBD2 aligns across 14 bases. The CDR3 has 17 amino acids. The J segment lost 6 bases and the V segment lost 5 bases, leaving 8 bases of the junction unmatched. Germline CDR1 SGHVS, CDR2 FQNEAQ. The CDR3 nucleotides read TGTGCCAGCAGCAAAGGGACTAGCGGGAGTTGGGCCGGGGAGCTGTTTTTT. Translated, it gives CASSKGTSGSWAGELFF. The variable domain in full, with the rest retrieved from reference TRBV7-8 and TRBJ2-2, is GAGVSQSPRYKVAKRGQDVALRCDPISGHVSLFWYQQALGQGPEFLTYFQNEAQLDKSGLPSDRFFAERPEGSVSTLKIQRTQQEDSAVYLCASSKGTSGSWAGELFFGEGSRLTVL.

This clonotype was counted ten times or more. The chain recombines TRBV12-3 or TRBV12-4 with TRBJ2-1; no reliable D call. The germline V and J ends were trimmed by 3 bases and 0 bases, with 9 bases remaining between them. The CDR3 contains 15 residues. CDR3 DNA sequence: TGTGCCAGCAGTTTCAGCGCTAGCTCCTACAATGAGCAGTTCTTC. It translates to CASSFSASSYNEQFF.